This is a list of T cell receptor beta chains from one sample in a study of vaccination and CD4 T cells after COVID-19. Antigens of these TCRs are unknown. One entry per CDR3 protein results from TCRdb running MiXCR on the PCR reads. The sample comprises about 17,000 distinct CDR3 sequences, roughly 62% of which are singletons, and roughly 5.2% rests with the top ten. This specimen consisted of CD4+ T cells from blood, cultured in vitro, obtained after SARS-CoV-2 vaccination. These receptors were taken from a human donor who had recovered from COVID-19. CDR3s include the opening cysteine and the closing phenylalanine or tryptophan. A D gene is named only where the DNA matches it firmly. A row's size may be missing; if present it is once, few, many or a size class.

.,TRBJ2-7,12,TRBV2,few,TGTGCCAGCAGTGTTGACTTCTCCGAGCAGTACTTC,CASSVDFSEQYF
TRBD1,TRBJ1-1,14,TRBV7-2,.,TGTGCCAGCAGCTTAGATAACAGGGGAACTGAAGCTTTCTTT,CASSLDNRGTEAFF
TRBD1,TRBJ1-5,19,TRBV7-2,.,TGTGCCAGCAGCCTCCCGCGACAGGGAACCGTCGAAAGCAATCAGCCCCAGCATTTT,CASSLPRQGTVESNQPQHF
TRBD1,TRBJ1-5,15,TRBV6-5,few,TGTGCCAGCAGTTATAGCGGACAGGGGGCTCAGCCCCAGCATTTT,CASSYSGQGAQPQHF
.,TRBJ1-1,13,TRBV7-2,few,TGTGCCAGCAGCTGGGGACAGAACACTGAAGCTTTCTTT,CASSWGQNTEAFF
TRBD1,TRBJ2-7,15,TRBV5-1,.,TGCGCCAGCAGCTATGGACAGGGGGCGGCCTACGAGCAGTACTTC,CASSYGQGAAYEQYF
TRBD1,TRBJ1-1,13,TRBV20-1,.,TGCAGTGCTTCAGACAGGGCCGACACTGAAGCTTTCTTT,CSASDRADTEAFF
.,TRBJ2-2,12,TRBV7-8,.,TGTGCCAGCAGCTTTAGTGTCGGGGAGCTGTTTTTT,CASSFSVGELFF
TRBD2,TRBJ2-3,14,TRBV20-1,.,TGCAGTGCGAGACTAGCGGGGGGCACAGATACGCAGTATTTT,CSARLAGGTDTQYF
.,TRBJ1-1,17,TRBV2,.,TGTGCCAGCAGTAAGGGGGGCAGGGAGGGGGGTAACACTGAAGCTTTCTTT,CASSKGGREGGNTEAFF
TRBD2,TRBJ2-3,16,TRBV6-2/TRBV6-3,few,TGTGCCAGCAGTCGAAATATAGCGGGACGGACAGATACGCAGTATTTT,CASSRNIAGRTDTQYF